The present TCR beta chain was sequenced within a study of cytomegalovirus exposure and HLA in healthy donors. Study details: Researchers found that roughly 80% of over 350 genotyped donors fell within the Caucasian-associated ancestry cluster.

The PCR employed 60 Vbeta primers together with 13 Jbeta primers. Repertoires were generated with immunoSEQ multiplex PCR, while TCRdb's copy carries only in-frame clones and drops some. This sample carries under 250,000 clones, approximately 80% of them seen once, and the ten largest clones take roughly 7.4%. This clone was recorded once. The germline V gene has CDR1 ENHRY and CDR2 SYGVKD. The CDR3 has 12 residues. The source is a woman aged 60-75 years in good health and CMV-seropositive. The chain employs TRBV10-3 and TRBJ2-1, with D possibly being TRBD1 (5 bases). The sequenced sample consisted of PBMCs. CDR3: CVTNQGANEQFF. The CDR3 nucleotides read TGTGTCACCAACCAAGGGGCGAATGAGCAGTTCTTC.